The subject of this entry is one T cell receptor (beta chain). The antigen it binds to is not known. One base away there is no much larger clone; base qualities are not given. TCRbeta CDR3 regions were amplified from genomic DNA by means of the immunoSEQ Assay, a bias-controlled multiplex PCR. The original pipeline was this. Nucleated cell counts per sample were estimated from amplification of reference gene primers within the assay. To quantify the absolute abundance of each unique TCRbeta CDR3 rearrangement, sequence reads were collapsed and filtered. Productive Simpson clonality was computed per sample as the square root of Simpson's diversity index over productive rearrangements. Imported from immuneACCESS, the table was reduced by TCRdb to in-frame sequences with V and J called. These copies leave out some clones; in studies compared against another copy, an unresolved V gene accounts for under half, and the cause of the remainder is not known. D and trimming come from the DNA, and the V and J calls and clone size come from that table. Here the sample has some 260,000 clones; approximately 88% occur a single time. Roughly 10% of the sample belongs to the ten largest clones.

These data are taken from a study of blood T cell repertoires in COVID-19 (TCRdb year 2020). With regard to the full study: Samples covering the acute and convalescent phases of COVID-19 were provided by collaborators in the United States, Italy and Spain. The repertoires were released in a freely available public database meant as a resource for research on the immune response to SARS-CoV-2. The prospective study material was composed of cDNA or gDNA derived from T cells, B-cell-depleted T cells, or PBMCs. The samples were drawn from the first 160 participants of the ongoing ImmuneRACE study and from 1,254 subjects provided by 6 global collaborators. Where available, HLA class I and class II types were taken from metadata supplied by the sample provider and were not determined by assay-based typing. Subjects who had been exposed to COVID-19, were actively infected with it, or had recovered from it provided the deeply sampled blood TCRbeta repertoires that made up the dataset. Sample metadata almost always included a de-identified subject ID, COVID-19 status, age in years and sex.

Summary of the overall study and its limitations: The amount of clinical and demographic metadata varied by source and participant and was provided uncurated.

One collaborating source in Seattle enrolled patients while the patients were actively infected and followed the patients over time throughout the course of disease. Whole blood was collected in K2EDTA tubes by collaborating institutions according to the institutions' own protocols. For TCRbeta analysis, collaborator samples were shipped as frozen whole blood, as isolated PBMCs, or as DNA extracted from either sample type. Material: peripheral blood. The sequence derives from a woman between 70 and 85 years old with COVID-19, enrolled during active disease.

The CDR3 is CSAQDQPSSYNEQFF. The DNA reads TGCAGCGCACAAGACCAACCTAGCTCCTACAATGAGCAGTTCTTC. The sequence is built from TRBV29-1 and TRBJ2-1; no D gene is confidently identified. The germline V gene encodes CDR1 SQVTM and CDR2 ANQGSEA. The CDR3 sequence holds 15 residues, the cysteine and phenylalanine included. The only DNA kept is the CDR3, 45 bases in frame from the first base. Deletion took 7 bases off V and 0 bases off J, with a span of 16 bases between the germline ends.